This TCR beta chain was observed in a study of shared clonotypes between healthy human individuals. The data were produced by immunoSEQ multiplex PCR, yet TCRdb's version contains in-frame clones alone and is incomplete. The sample includes a few million clones, around 94% of them seen just once. As regards this clone: As yet, its antigen is unknown. This specimen includes other DNA sequences encoding the same CDR3.

The CDR3 extends over 13 amino acids. Looked up from germline, CDR1 is ENHRY and CDR2 is SYGVKD. V was clipped by 0 bases and J by 4 bases, with 6 bases between them. Study observations and caveats: Sampling included only blood; tissue repertoires likely differ.

It was into CD45RA+ naive and CD45RA-negative memory subsets that the CD4+ cells were split. This receptor was identified in a man aged 18 to 30 in good health. The J gene is TRBJ2-5, the V gene TRBV10-3, with D unresolved. The sequenced sample was naive CD4+ T cells sorted from blood. Specified subset: CD45RA+ positively selected. CDR3 sequence (DNA): TGTGCCATCAGTGAGTCTGTAGTAGAGACCCAGTACTTC. Protein sequence: CAISESVVETQYF.